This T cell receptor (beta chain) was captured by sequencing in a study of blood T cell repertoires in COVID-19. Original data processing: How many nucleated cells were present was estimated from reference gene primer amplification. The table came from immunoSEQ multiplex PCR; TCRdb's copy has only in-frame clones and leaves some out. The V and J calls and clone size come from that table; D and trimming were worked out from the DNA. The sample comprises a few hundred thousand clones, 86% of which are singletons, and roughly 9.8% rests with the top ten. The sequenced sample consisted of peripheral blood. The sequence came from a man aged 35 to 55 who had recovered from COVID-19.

The CDR3 DNA reads TGTGCCAGCAGTTACTCGACTAGCGGGGACAATGAGCAGTTCTTC. It encodes CASSYSTSGDNEQFF. The chain combines TRBV6-5 with TRBJ2-1; 11 bases map to TRBD2. V lost 0 bases, J lost 5 bases, and 0 bases stayed unmatched. The CDR3 is made up of 15 amino acids. The germline V gene has CDR1 MNHEY and CDR2 SVGAGI.